This passage covers 19 T cell receptor beta chains from one sample sequenced in a study of T cells in Graves' hyperthyroidism and ophthalmopathy. Amplification targeted TCR beta CDR3 regions from RNA transcripts. TCR CDR3 regions were first amplified by RT-PCR with HTBI primers. TCRdb reprocessed the multiplex PCR reads via MiXCR and lists one record per CDR3 protein. The sample contains roughly 720,000 distinct CDR3 sequences, approximately 15% of which appear only once. Specimen: blood. The receptors come from a man between 45 and 60 years old with Graves' hyperthyroidism.

Only a few counts were recorded for this clonotype. The chain carries TRBV27 and TRBJ1-5, with D perhaps matching TRBD1 (6 bases). Trimming cost V 6 bases and J 7 bases, with 25 bases left between them. The germline gives CDR1 MNHEY, CDR2 SMNVEV (reference sequence). This CDR3 is 17 amino acids long. In nucleotides, the CDR3 is TGTGCCAGCAGAAGCGGATACGGACAGCAGATTTCCCAGCCCCAGCATTTT. It codes for CASRSGYGQQISQPQHF.

This clonotype was recorded many times. The junction does not match germline at one end; this may be a read error. The rearrangement joins TRBV11-2 to TRBJ2-3; possible D gene TRBD2, 6 bases. From germline, CDR1 is SGHAT and CDR2 FQNNGV. The CDR3 totals 18 residues. The CDR3 loop reads CASRGKGLPALDTGTQYF. CDR3 bases: TGTGCCAGCAGAGGAAAAGGACTACCGGCTCTCGACACAGGTACGCAGTATTTT.

The chain is built from TRBV20-1 and TRBJ2-7; D is unresolved. Germline V gene data show CDR1 as DFQATT and CDR2 as SNEGSKA (reference sequence). CDR3 length: 13 amino acids. Deletions cut 1 base from V and 4 bases from J, with 11 bases between. The CDR3 protein is CSARARLSYEQYF. CDR3 nucleotide sequence: TGCAGTGCTAGAGCTCGTTTGTCGTACGAGCAGTACTTC.

This clonotype turned up a few times. The chain uses TRBV9 and TRBJ2-7; D perhaps matches TRBD1 (5 bases). Trimming cost V 0 bases and J 1 base, with 11 bases left between them. The germline CDR1 and CDR2 sequences are SGDLS and YYNGEE. The CDR3 has 15 amino acids. The CDR3 reads CASSVGQGRSYEQYF. Here the CDR3 DNA reads TGTGCCAGCAGCGTAGGCCAGGGTAGGTCCTACGAGCAGTACTTC.

In this sample, this clonotype turned up many times. The chain joins TRBV28 to TRBJ1-2; D unclear. CDR3 size: 16 residues. Germline CDR1 reads MDHEN; CDR2 reads SYDVKM. The V end was cut by 2 bases, the J end by 0 bases, with 13 bases between. This chain's CDR3 is CASSLKFTLANYGYTF. DNA of the CDR3: TGTGCCAGCAGTTTAAAATTTACACTTGCTAACTATGGCTACACCTTC.

This clonotype has only a few counts. This sequence joins TRBV2 and TRBJ2-7, with 12 bases aligning to TRBD2. Germline CDR1 reads SNHLY; CDR2 reads FYNNEI. The junction had 7 bases not matched to a gene; V was cut back by 10 bases and J by 3 bases. CDR3 length equals 14 residues. Here the CDR3 reads CATVTSGRFYEQYF. The CDR3 DNA reads TGTGCCACCGTGACTAGCGGGAGATTCTACGAGCAGTACTTC.

This clonotype was seen repeatedly, ten times or more. The V and J genes are TRBV28 and TRBJ1-2; TRBD1 might be the D (5 bases). In germline, CDR1 is MDHEN, CDR2 SYDVKM. The V end lost 5 bases, the J end lost 1 base, and 14 bases lay between the germline ends. The CDR3 loop spans 15 amino acids. The CDR3 sequence: CASSGQEGRNYGYTF. The CDR3, as DNA: TGTGCCAGCAGTGGCCAGGAGGGGCGTAACTATGGCTACACCTTC.

This clonotype appeared many times. The rearrangement links TRBV6-2 or TRBV6-3 to TRBJ2-7; no clear D. The CDR3 is 11 amino acids. The V gene's germline CDR1 is MNHEY and CDR2 SVGEGT. V lost 7 bases and J 9 bases, leaving 13 bases between the germline ends. In nucleotides, the CDR3 is TGTGCCAGCACCGCAGGACCCACGCAGTACTTC. Translating gives CASTAGPTQYF.

The chain couples TRBV13 to TRBJ1-6; D unresolved. In germline, CDR1 is PRHDT, CDR2 FYEKMQ (reference sequence). Deletions cut 0 bases from V and 5 bases from J, with 8 bases between. The CDR3 length is 15 residues. In DNA form, the CDR3 reads TGTGCCAGCAGCTTAGGTTCTGCGAATAATTCACCCCTCCACTTT. Protein product: CASSLGSANNSPLHF.

This clonotype was seen ten or more times. The CDR3 spells CASSPGERNTIYF. The CDR3 nucleotides are TGTGCCAGCTCACCAGGGGAGAGAAACACCATATATTTT. The chain employs TRBV18 and TRBJ1-3; D ambiguous. CDR3 length: 13 residues. V lost 2 bases and J 5 bases, leaving 7 bases between the germline ends. In germline, CDR1 is KGHSH, CDR2 LQKENI.

Of note for this clonotype: A much more abundant neighbour one base away suggests this may be a read error. CDR3 coding DNA: TGTGACATCAGTGAGTCGAGCGGGGGACTAGCGGGCACAGGGGATAATGAGCAGTTCTTC. Protein sequence: CDISESSGGLAGTGDNEQFF. The chain combines TRBV10-3 with TRBJ2-1, with TRBD2 matching 12 bases. From germline, CDR1 is ENHRY and CDR2 SYGVKD. CDR3 size: 20 residues.

The chain is built from TRBV5-1 and TRBJ2-1; a weak D match, TRBD1 (5 bases). The V and J ends lost 6 bases and 0 bases respectively, with 10 bases between them. The CDR3 runs 14 residues. Germline assignment: CDR1 SGHRS and CDR2 YFSETQ. CDR3 nucleotides: TGCGCCAGCATATTAGGGGACTCCTACAATGAGCAGTTCTTC. Protein: CASILGDSYNEQFF.

This clonotype was detected once. It may be a read error: a sequence one base away is much more abundant. This chain uses TRBV11-2 with TRBJ2-7; D is ambiguous. This CDR3 is built from 13 residues. Germline CDR1 SGHAT, CDR2 FQNNGV. The CDR3 DNA sequence: TGTGCCGGCAGTTCTATAGTAGCCTACGAGCAGTACTTC. Protein: CAGSSIVAYEQYF. The variable domain in full, with the rest retrieved from reference TRBV11-2 and TRBJ2-7, is EAGVAQSPRYKIIEKRQSVAFWCNPISGHATLYWYQQILGQGPKLLIQFQNNGVVDDSQLPKDRFSAERLKGVDSTLKIQPAKLEDSAVYLCAGSSIVAYEQYFGPGTRLTVT.

The V and J genes are TRBV29-1 and TRBJ2-1, with D maybe TRBD1 (5 bases). V was shortened by 7 bases and J by 5 bases, with 15 bases between the two germline ends. This CDR3 region has 13 residues. CDR1 and CDR2 (germline): SQVTM, ANQGSEA. The CDR3 DNA is TGCAGCGGATGGACATCCCTGAACAATGAGCAGTTCTTC. It translates to CSGWTSLNNEQFF.

The chain recombines TRBV6-2 or TRBV6-3 with TRBJ2-3; D is perhaps TRBD2 (6 bases). Trimming stripped 7 bases from V and 4 bases from J, with 21 bases between. This CDR3 spans 16 amino acids. Germline lookup yields CDR1 MNHEY and CDR2 SVGEGT. CDR3 bases: TGTGCCAGCACGAGATCGGGCGGGACCCGTGCAGATACGCAGTATTTT. Residues: CASTRSGGTRADTQYF.

This clonotype occurred many times. V gene TRBV14 combines with J gene TRBJ2-7, with a possible D match to TRBD1 (6 bases). Looked up from germline, CDR1 is SGHDN and CDR2 is FVKESK. This CDR3 region has 15 residues. Between the trimmed V and J ends, which lost 4 bases and 0 bases, there was a span of 13 bases. Here the CDR3 DNA reads TGTGCCAGCAGCCTTCGGACAGTGGACTCCTACGAGCAGTACTTC. It translates to CASSLRTVDSYEQYF.

This clonotype was counted many times. This chain uses TRBV5-1 with TRBJ2-5; D is undetermined. This CDR3 region has 12 residues. Germline CDR1 is SGHRS and CDR2 is YFSETQ. V lost 5 bases, J lost 3 bases, and 8 bases lay in between. The DNA for the CDR3 is TGCGCCAGCAGAAAAGCGAAAGAGACCCAGTACTTC. Its translation: CASRKAKETQYF.

Ten or more counts support this clonotype. This chain links TRBV2 with TRBJ2-1; 7 bases line up with TRBD2. Per germline, CDR1 SNHLY and CDR2 FYNNEI. With V trimmed by 6 bases and J by 3 bases, 5 bases remained unmatched. CDR3 length equals 14 residues. As DNA, the CDR3 is TGTGCCAGCAGGACTAGCTCCAACTACAATGAGCAGTTCTTC. Protein sequence: CASRTSSNYNEQFF.

This chain joins TRBV30 and TRBJ2-1, with D perhaps matching TRBD2 (5 bases). V shed 4 bases and J shed 1 base, with 11 bases lying between them. The CDR3 length is 14 residues. Looked up from germline, CDR1 is GTSNPN and CDR2 is SVGIG (reference sequence). The DNA of the CDR3 is TGTGCCTGGAACCAGCGGAGTTCCTACAATGAGCAGTTCTTC. The encoded protein is CAWNQRSSYNEQFF.